The present T cell receptor (beta chain) was sequenced within a study of vaccination and CD4 T cells after COVID-19. Whole-study context: Post-vaccine sample collection happened at a median of around 65 days after dose two, ranging 14 to 241. Cellular stimulation was performed using overlapping spike peptides derived from SARS-CoV-2, HCoV-NL63, HCoV-OC43 and HCoV-229E. Overall study findings and caveats: Among those convalescent, a median about 85% of reactive clones emerged solely post-vaccination.

V dropped 1 base and J dropped 7 bases, with 7 bases sitting between them. Germline V gives CDR1 GTSNPN, CDR2 SVGIG (reference sequence). The CDR3 is 11 amino acids. In its sample, this clonotype was seen a few times. Its target is not known. Cultured CD4+ T cells had their DNA profiled by the Oncomine TCR Beta short-read assay. From cultured CD4+ T cells, genomic DNA was extracted. TCRdb re-called the PCR reads with MiXCR, one entry per CDR3 protein. The sample includes roughly 20,000 distinct CDR3 sequences, roughly 51% seen only once; the top ten take about 8%. Treatment reported: approximately nine-day PBMC culture with coronavirus spike peptide pools or control peptides (ViraFEST assay).

What was sequenced was CD4+ T cells from blood, cultured in vitro. The clonotype originates from a human donor who had recovered from COVID-19. The chain joins TRBV30 to TRBJ1-2, with D tentatively TRBD1 (6 bases). Here the CDR3 reads CAWSDRVGYTF. DNA for the CDR3: TGTGCCTGGAGTGACAGGGTTGGCTACACCTTC.